The rows below give T cell receptor beta chains drawn from one sample of a study of beta chain features in type 1 diabetes. Repertoires were generated with immunoSEQ multiplex PCR, while TCRdb's copy carries only in-frame clones and drops some. The sample yields around 500,000 clones, over 10% seen once. Sequencing input: naive CD4+ T cells from blood. These receptors were obtained from a woman under 30 in good health. The CDR3 runs from the conserved cysteine through the conserved F or W. The D gene is left open where the match is weak. A clone size is listed for some rows: how often the clone was seen (once, few, many), or a class if it is expanded.

few,TRBV11-2,TRBJ2-1,TRBD1,TGTGCCAGCAGCTCCCGGGACAGGGCTGCCAATGAGCAGTTCTTC,CASSSRDRAANEQFF
NA,TRBV7-2,TRBJ2-3,NA,TGTGCCAGCAGCTTCTTATACACAGATACGCAGTATTTT,CASSFLYTDTQYF
NA,TRBV7-2,TRBJ2-1,TRBD2,TGTGCCAGCAGCTTAGTGGTGACTAGCGGGAGCACCCCCTACAATGAGCAGTTCTTC,CASSLVVTSGSTPYNEQFF
NA,TRBV10-3,TRBJ1-1,NA,TGTGCCATCAGTGAAGGTCTGAGTATGAACACTGAAGCTTTCTTT,CAISEGLSMNTEAFF
few,TRBV7-2,TRBJ2-1,NA,TGTGCCAGCAGCTTAGGTCTCTACAATGAGCAGTTCTTC,CASSLGLYNEQFF
few,TRBV7-9,TRBJ2-3,NA,TGTGCCAGCAGCGTAACAGGCTTACTCACAGATACGCAGTATTTT,CASSVTGLLTDTQYF
NA,TRBV7-9,TRBJ1-6,NA,TGTGCCAGCAGCTTAGAACAGAATTCACCCCTCCACTTT,CASSLEQNSPLHF
few,TRBV4-2,TRBJ1-4,NA,TGTGCCAGCAGCCAAGCGCAATTCGGCAGGGGCCCCCGTCGCCAAAATGAAAAACTGTTTTTT,CASSQAQFGRGPRRQNEKLFF
few,TRBV30,TRBJ1-4,NA,TGTGCCTGGAGTCTGGAGGGTAATGAAAAACTGTTTTTT,CAWSLEGNEKLFF
few,TRBV28,TRBJ2-7,NA,TGTGCCAGCAGTTTATTGCGGCAGATTTCCTACGAGCAGTACTTC,CASSLLRQISYEQYF
few,TRBV28,TRBJ2-5,NA,TGTGCCAGCAGTTTGGATCGGCAATTCCAAGAGACCCAGTACTTC,CASSLDRQFQETQYF
NA,TRBV18,TRBJ2-1,NA,TGTGCCAGCTCACTTTCGGCTGGCAATGAGCAGTTCTTC,CASSLSAGNEQFF
NA,TRBV9,TRBJ1-5,TRBD1,TGTGCCAGCAGCCCATTCGACAGGGGCGCGGGACAGCCCCAGCATTTT,CASSPFDRGAGQPQHF
NA,TRBV4-3,TRBJ1-2,NA,TGCGCCAGCAGCCAAGAAGGGGGATCTGGCTACACCTTC,CASSQEGGSGYTF
few,TRBV7-9,TRBJ2-3,NA,TGTGCCAGCAGCCCCGGACGGACTAGCACAGATACGCAGTATTTT,CASSPGRTSTDTQYF
NA,TRBV5-1,TRBJ2-5,NA,TGCGCCAGCAGCCTCGGTGGGGTGGCGAAGACCCAGTACTTC,CASSLGGVAKTQYF
NA,TRBV7-9,TRBJ2-2,TRBD1,TGTGCCAGCAGCCGAGACAGGGGTCACGGGGAGCTGTTTTTT,CASSRDRGHGELFF
few,TRBV29-1,TRBJ2-3,TRBD1,TGCAGCGTTGCTAGGGGGCCGTCAGATACGCAGTATTTT,CSVARGPSDTQYF
few,TRBV5-4,TRBJ2-3,NA,TGTGCCAGCAGCTACAGGGCCACAGATACGCAGTATTTT,CASSYRATDTQYF
few,TRBV7-6,TRBJ2-6,NA,TGTGCCAGCAGCTCCAGGGAACCTGGGGCCAACGTCCTGACTTTC,CASSSREPGANVLTF
NA,TRBV7-9,TRBJ2-1,NA,TGTGCCAGCAGCCTCAAGGAAACCGCGGGGAATGAGCAGTTCTTC,CASSLKETAGNEQFF
NA,TRBV19,TRBJ2-5,NA,TGTGCCAGCACCACAGGGTTCGGGGAGACCCAGTACTTC,CASTTGFGETQYF
few,TRBV4-3,TRBJ1-2,NA,TGCGCCAGCAGCCAAGAAGGATTAAGGTGGGACTATGGCTACACCTTC,CASSQEGLRWDYGYTF
NA,TRBV2,TRBJ2-5,NA,TGTGCCAGCAGTGGGACTATACAAGAGACCCAGTACTTC,CASSGTIQETQYF
few,TRBV30,TRBJ1-1,NA,TGTGCCTTCTTTCCGGGACAACGAAAACCCGTGGGGGCTTTCTTT,CAFFPGQRKPVGAFF
few,TRBV7-9,TRBJ2-5,NA,TGTGCCAGCTCTGAGACCCAGTACTTC,CASSETQYF
few,TRBV27,TRBJ2-7,NA,TGTGCCAGCAGTTTACGTGACAGGAGTTACTCCTACGAGCAGTACTTC,CASSLRDRSYSYEQYF
NA,TRBV7-6,TRBJ2-3,TRBD2,TGTGCCAGCAGCTTAACTCAGCGGGGGGACAGAGATACGCAGTATTTT,CASSLTQRGDRDTQYF